The following is a T cell receptor (beta chain) sequence with its context. A library of TCRbeta sequences, prepared with unique molecular identifiers, was generated. One entry per CDR3 protein, called by TCRdb with MiXCR from the PCR reads. The sample holds almost 400,000 distinct CDR3 sequences, roughly 20% seen once. The CDR3 consists of 15 residues. The junction had 7 bases not matched to a gene; V was cut back by 3 bases and J by 3 bases. Germline V gives CDR1 LGHDT, CDR2 YNNKEL (reference sequence). This specimen belongs to a study of T-cell reconstitution after alpha-beta-depleted transplantation in children.

The TCR was taken from a human donor who donated a stem cell graft to a child with acute myeloid leukemia. Sequencing was performed on PBMCs from the stem cell graft donor, taken from the stem cell graft. The gene calls are TRBV3-1 and TRBJ2-7; 8 nucleotides agree with TRBD1. The CDR3 sequence: CASSHVGQGVYEQYF. The CDR3 nucleotides read TGTGCCAGCAGCCACGTCGGACAGGGAGTCTACGAGCAGTACTTC.